The next 2 T cell receptor beta chains were all read from a single sample in a study of CD8 T cells in Susac syndrome. The RNA input was 0.5 to 1 ug, and it was reverse transcribed with random hexamers. MiXCR was run by TCRdb on the immunoSEQ multiplex PCR reads, yielding one entry per CDR3 protein. Among 100,000 to 150,000 distinct CDR3 sequences listed, over 75% were seen once. The specimen was CD8+ T cells from PBMCs. The receptors were gathered from a human donor with multiple sclerosis.

The genes are TRBV5-1 and TRBJ2-3; 10 positions agree with TRBD1. The germline V gene encodes CDR1 SGHRS and CDR2 YFSETQ. Trimming cost V 4 bases and J 3 bases; bases outside gene matches: 8. This CDR3 is built from 16 residues. The CDR3 DNA is TGCGCCAGCAGCCGCGGGACAGGGGACATGACAGATACGCAGTATTTT. It yields the protein CASSRGTGDMTDTQYF. The variable domain in full, completed from reference TRBV5-1 and TRBJ2-3, reads KAGVTQTPRYLIKTRGQQVTLSCSPISGHRSVSWYQQTPGQGLQFLFEYFSETQRNKGNFPGRFSGRQFSNSRSEMNVSTLELGDSALYLCASSRGTGDMTDTQYFGPGTRLTVL.

V and J are TRBV20-1 and TRBJ2-1, with 13 bases identical to TRBD2. The CDR3 loop spans 15 amino acids. Germline values: CDR1 DFQATT, CDR2 SNEGSKA (reference sequence). Trimming took 6 bases from V and 6 from J; bases not matched to a gene: 8. The CDR3 here is CSARLAGGLVNEQFF. DNA of the CDR3: TGCAGTGCGCGACTAGCGGGGGGCCTGGTCAATGAGCAGTTCTTC.